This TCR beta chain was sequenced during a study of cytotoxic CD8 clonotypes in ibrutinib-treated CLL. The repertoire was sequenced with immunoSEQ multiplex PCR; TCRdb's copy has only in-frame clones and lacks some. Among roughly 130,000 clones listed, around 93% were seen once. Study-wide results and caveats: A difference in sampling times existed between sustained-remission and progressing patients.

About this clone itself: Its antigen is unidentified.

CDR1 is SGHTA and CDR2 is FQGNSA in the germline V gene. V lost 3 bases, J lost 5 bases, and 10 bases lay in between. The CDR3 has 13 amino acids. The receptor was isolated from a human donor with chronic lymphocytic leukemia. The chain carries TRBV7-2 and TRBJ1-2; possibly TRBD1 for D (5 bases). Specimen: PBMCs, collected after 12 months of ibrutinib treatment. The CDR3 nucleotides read TGTGCCAGCAGCTTTGGGGCCTATTATGGCTACACCTTC. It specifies CASSFGAYYGYTF.